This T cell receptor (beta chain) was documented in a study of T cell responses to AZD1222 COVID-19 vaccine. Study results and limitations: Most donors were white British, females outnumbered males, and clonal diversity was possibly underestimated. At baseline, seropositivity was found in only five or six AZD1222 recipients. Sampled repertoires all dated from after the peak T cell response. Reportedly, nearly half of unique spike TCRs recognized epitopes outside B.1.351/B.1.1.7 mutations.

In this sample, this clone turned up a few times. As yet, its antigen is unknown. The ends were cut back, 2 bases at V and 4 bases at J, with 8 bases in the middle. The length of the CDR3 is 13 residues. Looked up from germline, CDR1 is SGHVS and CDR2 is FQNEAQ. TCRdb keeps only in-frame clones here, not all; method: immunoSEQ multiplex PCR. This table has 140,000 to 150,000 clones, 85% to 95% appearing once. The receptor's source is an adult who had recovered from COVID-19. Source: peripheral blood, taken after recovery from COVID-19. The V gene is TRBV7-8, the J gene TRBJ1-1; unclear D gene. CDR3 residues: CASSLPGTTEAFF. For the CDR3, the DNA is TGTGCCAGCAGCTTACCGGGCACCACTGAAGCTTTCTTT.